This TCR beta chain derives from a study of T cells after yellow fever vaccination. Each CDR3 protein gets one entry after TCRdb re-called the 5' RACE reads with MiXCR. The sample lists around 230,000 distinct CDR3 sequences, 6.5% to 7.5% occurring once. This sample comprised CD4+ T cells sorted from PBMCs, obtained on the day of the yellow fever booster vaccination. This sequence was found in a young man who received the YFV17D yellow fever vaccine.

As DNA, the CDR3 is TGCAGTGCTATCTCCAGGGGGACTTCGCTCAATGAGCAGTTCTTC. It codes for CSAISRGTSLNEQFF. The V and J genes are TRBV20-1 and TRBJ2-1; perhaps TRBD1 as D (7 bases). With 4 bases removed from V and 6 bases from J, the gap between germline ends came to 19 bases. The V gene's germline CDR1 is DFQATT and CDR2 SNEGSKA (reference sequence). This CDR3 has 15 amino acids.